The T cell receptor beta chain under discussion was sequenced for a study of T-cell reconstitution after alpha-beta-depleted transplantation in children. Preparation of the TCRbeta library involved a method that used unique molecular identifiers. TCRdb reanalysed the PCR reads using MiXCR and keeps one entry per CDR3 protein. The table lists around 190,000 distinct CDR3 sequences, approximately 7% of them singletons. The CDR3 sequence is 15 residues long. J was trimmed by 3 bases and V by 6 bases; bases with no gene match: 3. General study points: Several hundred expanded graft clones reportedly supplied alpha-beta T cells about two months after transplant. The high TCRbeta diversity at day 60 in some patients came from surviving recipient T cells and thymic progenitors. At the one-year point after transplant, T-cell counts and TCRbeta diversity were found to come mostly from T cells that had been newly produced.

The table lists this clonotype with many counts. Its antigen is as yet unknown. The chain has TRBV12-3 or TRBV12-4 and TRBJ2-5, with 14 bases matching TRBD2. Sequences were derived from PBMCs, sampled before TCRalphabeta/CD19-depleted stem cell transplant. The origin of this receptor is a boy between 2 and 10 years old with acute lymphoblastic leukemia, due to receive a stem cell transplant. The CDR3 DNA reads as TGTGCCAGCAGGACGGGACTAGCGGGGGAAGAGACCCAGTACTTC. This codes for CASRTGLAGEETQYF.